The present T cell receptor (beta chain) was sequenced within a study of identifying expanded T cells in peripheral blood. The CDR3 covers 14 residues. The V and J ends lost 4 bases and 5 bases, in that order; junction bases with no gene match: 0. Germline CDR1 reads WSHSY; CDR2 reads SAAADI. Profiled with immunoSEQ multiplex PCR; TCRdb holds only in-frame clones, not every one. The repertoire holds some 100,000 clones, 88% seen once, with 7% to 9% in the top ten. The clonotype originates from a person aged 18 to 69 in good health. Sequenced sample: blood. This sequence joins TRBV10-2 and TRBJ2-3; TRBD2 aligns across 13 bases. The CDR3 DNA reads TGCGCCAGCAGTGGACTAGCGGGGGGAGATACGCAGTATTTT. Translated, it gives CASSGLAGGDTQYF.